Sequencing of this TCR beta chain was carried out in a study of T cell responses to AZD1222 COVID-19 vaccine. Whole-study findings and limits: Seropositive AZD1222 recipients at baseline numbered only 5 to 7. Vaccine-related CD4 TCRs covered spike, predominating at 160-218 and 743-854. Sampled repertoires all dated from after the peak T cell response.

The germline V gene has CDR1 LNHNV and CDR2 YYDKDF (reference sequence). The germline V and J ends were trimmed by 1 base and 0 bases, with 7 bases remaining between them. The CDR3 runs 15 residues. Regarding this clone: The antigen is not known.

Measured with immunoSEQ multiplex PCR; TCRdb has only the in-frame clones, and not every one. This table holds tens of thousands of clones, about 92% found once. The chain has TRBV15 and TRBJ1-3; maybe TRBD1 (6 bases). The material was peripheral blood, obtained 28 days after the second AZD1222 dose. The TCR was taken from an adult who received the AZD1222 COVID-19 vaccine. The CDR3 DNA follows: TGTGCCACCAGCAGAGGACAGGACTCTGGAAACACCATATATTTT. Protein: CATSRGQDSGNTIYF. Filled out from reference TRBV15 and TRBJ1-3, the complete variable domain reads DAMVIQNPRYQVTQFGKPVTLSCSQTLNHNVMYWYQQKSSQAPKLLFHYYDKDFNNEADTPDNFQSRRPNTSFCFLDIRSPGLGDTAMYLCATSRGQDSGNTIYFGEGSWLTVV.